This T cell receptor (beta chain) comes out of a study of cytomegalovirus exposure and HLA in healthy donors. Study background: Falling in the Caucasian-associated ancestry cluster were approximately 84% of approximately 410 genotyped donors.

PCR was performed using 60 Vbeta and 13 Jbeta primers. Repertoires were generated with immunoSEQ multiplex PCR, while TCRdb's copy carries only in-frame clones and drops some. The sample has around 150,000 clones, roughly 87% seen once; the top ten hold 0.45% to 0.6%. Study-level findings and limits: Being productive about 87% or about 30% of the time was typical of most TCR beta V segments in an earlier analysis. There were three CMV-associated chains whose specificity for CMV antigens was confirmed in vitro. TCR association rates varied by HLA locus in a later analysis, with DRB1 highest and HLA-C lowest.

Note on this clone: What it binds is not known.

The J segment lost 1 base and the V segment lost 0 bases, leaving 5 bases of the junction unmatched. The germline V gene encodes CDR1 SGHRS and CDR2 YFSETQ. There are 16 residues in the CDR3. The chain combines TRBV5-1 with TRBJ2-3, with 7 bases lining up with TRBD2. The material sequenced was PBMCs. The receptor was isolated from a woman in her 40s in good health and CMV-seronegative. CDR3 in amino acids: CASSLGASGGTDTQYF. CDR3 bases: TGCGCCAGCAGCTTGGGTGCTAGCGGTGGCACAGATACGCAGTATTTT.